This entry describes one T cell receptor (beta chain). This record comes from a study of technical replicates of blood from a handful of donors. Profiling relied on immunoSEQ multiplex PCR, and the TCRdb table lists in-frame clones only, not all of them. The repertoire holds some 71,000 clones, approximately 97% seen once, with approximately 0.3% in the top ten. In germline, CDR1 is MNHNY, CDR2 SVGAGI (reference sequence). The CDR3 sequence is 15 residues long. Trimming cost V 5 bases and J 1 base, with 12 bases left between them. The V call is TRBV6-6, the J call TRBJ1-5, with D uncertain. Sequencing input: T cells isolated from PBMCs. The receptor was derived from a human donor in good health. The CDR3 sequence: CASSRPLESNQPQHF. The CDR3 region has the DNA TGTGCCAGCAGTCGCCCCTTAGAAAGCAATCAGCCCCAGCATTTT.